Shown below are 26 T cell receptor beta chains from a single sample sequenced in a study of Ad26.COV2.S vaccination and SARS-CoV-2 variants. TCRdb's copy holds only in-frame clones and misses some; the assay was immunoSEQ multiplex PCR. The table lists 350,000 to 500,000 clones, less than 95% of them singletons, with approximately 4.5% in the top ten. The treatment was: roughly 19 received Ad26.COV2.S at low or high dose, single or two shots; several received placebo; per-sample allocation not given. Specimens were obtained on day 63 following the first vaccine or placebo injection. This sample comprised peripheral blood, obtained in a trial of Ad26.COV2.S vaccine versus placebo. These receptors were collected from a person aged 18-65 years who received the Ad26.COV2.S COVID-19 vaccine or a placebo.

This sequence joins TRBV27 and TRBJ2-7; D possibly corresponds to TRBD2 (5 bases). Trimming took off 3 bases at V and 0 bases at J, with 12 bases between the two ends. Germline CDR1 reads MNHEY; CDR2 reads SMNVEV (reference sequence). The CDR3 is made up of 15 amino acids. CDR3 nucleotide sequence: TGTGCCAGCAGTTTGATCTTCGGGGTCTCCTACGAGCAGTACTTC. This codes for CASSLIFGVSYEQYF.

This clone was seen a single time. One end of the junction is discordant with germline, which a read error may explain. The chain combines TRBV5-6 with TRBJ2-1, with no clear D. This CDR3 has 15 amino acids. From germline, CDR1 is SGHDT and CDR2 YYEEEE. The CDR3: CASRGMGSAYDEQFF. For the CDR3, the DNA is TGTGCCAGCAGAGGGATGGGGTCCGCCTACGATGAGCAGTTCTTC.

This chain joins TRBV29-1 and TRBJ2-1; 8 positions agree with TRBD1. Germline V CDR1 and CDR2: SQVTM, ANQGSEA. This CDR3 has 21 amino acids. CDR3 coding DNA: TGCCCAGTGGGGACAGGAAGGTTGCCAGGGGGGAGGTGGGAAATATACAATGAGCAGTTCTTC. It codes for CPVGTGRLPGGRWEIYNEQFF.

The rearrangement uses TRBV5-6 and TRBJ2-6; weak D call: TRBD1 (6 bases). The CDR3 is made up of 15 amino acids. In germline, CDR1 is SGHDT, CDR2 YYEEEE. Trimming stripped 1 base from V and 2 bases from J, with 7 bases between. Written as DNA, the CDR3 is TGTGCCAGCAGCTTGCAGGGGCCTGGGGCCAACGTCCTGACTTTC. Protein sequence: CASSLQGPGANVLTF.

This clone was found once. CDR3 loop: CASSYSRGEQYF. The CDR3 DNA follows: TGTGCCAGCAGTTACTCAAGGGGCGAGCAGTACTTC. The chain combines TRBV6-2 or TRBV6-3 with TRBJ2-7, with a weak D call TRBD1 (5 bases). V was cut by 0 bases and J by 6 bases, with 6 bases left in between. Germline V gives CDR1 MNHEY, CDR2 SVGEGT. The CDR3 covers 12 residues.

The chain carries TRBV2 and TRBJ2-1; D gene uncertain. The length of the CDR3 is 13 residues. Trimming took 2 bases from V and 6 from J, leaving 8 bases between them. Germline V gene data show CDR1 as SNHLY and CDR2 as FYNNEI. CDR3 sequence (DNA): TGTGCCAGCAGTGAATGGAATGGCAATGAGCAGTTCTTC. Protein: CASSEWNGNEQFF.

This chain uses TRBV10-3 with TRBJ2-5; 8 bases fit TRBD1. Germline CDR1 ENHRY, CDR2 SYGVKD. The CDR3 runs 13 residues. Unmatched junction bases numbered 3, after V lost 5 bases and J lost 4 bases. As DNA, the CDR3 is TGTGCCATCAGTCCCCAGGGGGCAGAGACCCAGTACTTC. The encoded protein is CAISPQGAETQYF.

V and J are TRBV9 and TRBJ2-3, with 9 bases that match TRBD2. The germline V gene has CDR1 SGDLS and CDR2 YYNGEE. The CDR3 spans 16 residues. Germline trimming cut 3 bases from V and 7 bases from J; bases unmatched to any gene: 12. For the CDR3, the DNA is TGTGCCAGCAGCGGACAAGATAGCGGGAGTGTATATACGCAGTATTTT. It codes for CASSGQDSGSVYTQYF.

V is TRBV5-6 and J is TRBJ2-2; no definite D call. CDR1 is SGHDT and CDR2 is YYEEEE in the germline V gene. CDR3 length: 16 residues. Trimming cost V 0 bases and J 2 bases, with 11 bases left between them. The DNA for the CDR3 is TGTGCCAGCAGCTTGGTGGGCAGAATAAACACCGGGGAGCTGTTTTTT. Translating gives CASSLVGRINTGELFF.

This clone is a singleton in its sample. The chain is built from TRBV10-3 and TRBJ2-3, with TRBD2 identical over 13 bases. The CDR3 has 15 residues. Trimming cost V 11 bases and J 2 bases; bases outside gene matches: 7. Looked up from germline, CDR1 is ENHRY and CDR2 is SYGVKD. CDR3 coding DNA: TGTGCCGGGGGGACTAGCGGGACGAACACAGATACGCAGTATTTT. Protein sequence: CAGGTSGTNTDTQYF.

The CDR3, as DNA: TGTGCCAGCAGTCCCGGGGCTTCCTACGAGCAGTACTTC. It yields the protein CASSPGASYEQYF. This sequence joins TRBV6-5 and TRBJ2-7, with D possibly being TRBD1 or TRBD2 (5 bases each). The CDR3 extends over 13 amino acids. The germline CDR1 and CDR2 sequences are MNHEY and SVGAGI. With 5 bases removed from V and 1 base from J, the gap between germline ends came to 9 bases.

The J gene is TRBJ2-3, the V gene TRBV4-3, with no clear D. V dropped 1 base and J dropped 4 bases, with 3 bases sitting between them. The length of the CDR3 is 12 residues. Germline CDR1 reads LGHNA; CDR2 reads YSLEER. This chain's CDR3 is CASSQGSDTQYF. CDR3 coding DNA: TGCGCCAGCAGCCAAGGGTCAGATACGCAGTATTTT.

The rearrangement uses TRBV24-1 and TRBJ1-1, with 10 bases aligning to TRBD1. The germline V gene encodes CDR1 KGHDR and CDR2 SFDVKD. Trimming removed 12 bases from V and 3 bases from J; junction bases left unmatched: 6. This CDR3 region has 13 residues. The CDR3 here is CAARQGADTEAFF. In DNA form, the CDR3 reads TGTGCCGCCCGACAGGGGGCAGACACTGAAGCTTTCTTT.

This clone was detected once. The chain has TRBV14 and TRBJ2-3; 8 bases are shared with TRBD1. This CDR3 comprises 16 residues. CDR1 and CDR2 from the germline V gene are SGHDN and FVKESK. V gave up 1 base and J gave up 8 bases; unmatched junction bases: 11. CDR3 sequence (DNA): TGTGCCAGCAGCCAAGGCCCTGGACAGGGTTTAGTTACGCAGTATTTT. Encoded protein: CASSQGPGQGLVTQYF.

V is TRBV9 and J is TRBJ2-7, with 10 bases lining up with TRBD1. V was clipped by 3 bases and J by 2 bases; unmatched bases: 2. Germline CDR1 is SGDLS and CDR2 is YYNGEE. CDR3 size: 14 residues. DNA for the CDR3: TGTGCCAGCAGCGAGGGACAGGGGACCTACGAGCAGTACTTC. This encodes CASSEGQGTYEQYF. Based on the CDR3 plus reference TRBV9 and TRBJ2-7, the full variable domain is DSGVTQTPKHLITATGQRVTLRCSPRSGDLSVYWYQQSLDQGLQFLIQYYNGEERAKGNILERFSAQQFPDLHSELNLSSLELGDSALYFCASSEGQGTYEQYFGPGTRLTVT.

The rearrangement uses TRBV5-6 and TRBJ2-5, with D possibly TRBD2 on 6 matching bases. CDR3 length: 15 residues. Trimming pared 4 bases from V and 3 bases from J, leaving 16 bases between. Germline CDR1 SGHDT, CDR2 YYEEEE. The CDR3 here is CASSGVGGNEETQYF. In DNA form, the CDR3 reads TGTGCCAGCAGCGGTGTGGGGGGTAACGAAGAGACCCAGTACTTC.

CDR3 nucleotide sequence: TGTGCCAGCAGCTCTGGGCAGGGAGGGGACCAAAGCTCTGGAAACACCATATATTTT. Amino acids: CASSSGQGGDQSSGNTIYF. The chain is built from TRBV5-4 and TRBJ1-3; weak D call: TRBD1 (5 bases). There are 19 residues in the CDR3. Germline values: CDR1 SGHNT, CDR2 YYREEE (reference sequence). The V and J ends lost 3 bases and 0 bases respectively, with 22 bases between them.

V and J are TRBV28 and TRBJ2-1; 8 nucleotides match TRBD2. Germline trimming cut 4 bases from V and 0 bases from J; bases unmatched to any gene: 5. Germline V gene sequence: CDR1 MDHEN, CDR2 SYDVKM. The length of the CDR3 is 16 residues. The CDR3 DNA reads TGTGCCAGCAGTTCCTTAGCGGGACGCTCCTACAATGAGCAGTTCTTC. Translating it yields CASSSLAGRSYNEQFF.

The chain combines TRBV9 with TRBJ2-7; the D gene is possibly TRBD1 (5 bases). V was cut by 1 base and J by 0 bases, with 8 bases left in between. CDR3 length equals 14 residues. The germline V gene has CDR1 SGDLS and CDR2 YYNGEE. CDR3 region: CASSVTGGSYEQYF. CDR3 coding DNA: TGTGCCAGCAGCGTAACAGGCGGCTCCTACGAGCAGTACTTC.

The CDR3 loop is CASSLGLIQAFF. The CDR3 bases are TGTGCCAGCAGCTTGGGGTTGATTCAAGCTTTCTTT. This chain uses TRBV5-6 with TRBJ1-1; D is unresolved. The germline V gene encodes CDR1 SGHDT and CDR2 YYEEEE. The length of the CDR3 is 12 residues. Trimming left V 0 bases short and J 9 bases short, with 9 bases between.

The chain has TRBV2 and TRBJ1-6, with D possibly TRBD1 on 5 matching bases. CDR1 and CDR2 (germline): SNHLY, FYNNEI. The V gene lost 4 bases and the J gene lost 7 bases, with 11 bases spanning the gap. This CDR3 region has 14 residues. In DNA form, the CDR3 reads TGTGCCAGCAGTGTCGGGGCCAAAAATTCACCCCTCCACTTT. This sequence encodes CASSVGAKNSPLHF.

Regarding this clone: The sample has other DNA sequences that encode this CDR3 too. The chain has TRBV7-9 and TRBJ2-3; no clear D gene. V lost 5 bases and J lost 4, with 10 bases in between. The CDR3 totals 13 residues. CDR1 and CDR2 from the germline V gene are SEHNR and FQNEAQ (reference sequence). For the CDR3, the DNA is TGTGCCAGCAGCCCCAAGGGCCCAGATACGCAGTATTTT. Protein: CASSPKGPDTQYF.

CDR3: CAISGTSGEQYF. The CDR3 nucleotides are TGTGCCATCAGTGGGACTAGTGGTGAGCAGTACTTC. The rearrangement joins TRBV10-3 to TRBJ2-7; 7 nucleotides line up with TRBD2. The CDR3 covers 12 residues. V lost 4 bases and J lost 7; bases outside the gene matches: 4. Germline V gene lookup returns CDR1 ENHRY and CDR2 SYGVKD.

This chain links TRBV5-1 with TRBJ1-2; no clear D. This CDR3 is built from 13 residues. Germline CDR1 SGHRS, CDR2 YFSETQ. Trimming removed 0 bases at V and 6 bases at J, with 9 bases between. The CDR3 is CASSLGPADGYTF. DNA of the CDR3: TGCGCCAGCAGCTTGGGGCCTGCTGATGGCTACACCTTC.

The gene calls are TRBV5-1 and TRBJ2-1; D is unresolved. This CDR3 spans 15 amino acids. The germline V and J ends were trimmed by 1 base and 2 bases, with 10 bases remaining between them. CDR1 is SGHRS, CDR2 YFSETQ, per germline. Here the CDR3 DNA reads TGCGCCAGCAGCTTGATGTCAGCCACCTACAATGAGCAGTTCTTC. This encodes CASSLMSATYNEQFF.

This chain links TRBV4-1 with TRBJ2-7, with 11 bases lining up with TRBD2. Unmatched junction bases numbered 5, after V lost 3 bases and J lost 4 bases. Germline V CDR1 and CDR2: MGHRA, YSYEKL. CDR3 length: 15 amino acids. As DNA, the CDR3 is TGCGCCAGCAGCCACCTACTAGCGGGAGCGTACGAGCAGTACTTC. Amino acids: CASSHLLAGAYEQYF.